This note documents a single TCR beta chain sequence. The data were produced by immunoSEQ multiplex PCR, yet TCRdb's version contains in-frame clones alone and is incomplete. The sample yields fewer than 65,000 clones, less than 95% seen once. These data come from a study of blood T cell repertoires in COVID-19. Whole-study context: Whether acute or convalescent, the COVID-19 samples came from the United States, Italy and Spain.

Trimming cost V 0 bases and J 4 bases; bases outside gene matches: 9. This CDR3 region has 16 residues. Germline loops: CDR1 SGHRS, CDR2 YFSETQ. This receptor was identified in a man between 50 and 59 years old with acute or convalescent COVID-19. The V call is TRBV5-1, the J call TRBJ1-2; the match to TRBD1 covers 7 bases. The sequenced sample consisted of peripheral blood. The CDR3 is CASSLAAAGGTYGYTF. In DNA, the CDR3 is TGCGCCAGCAGCTTGGCCGCGGCAGGGGGGACCTATGGCTACACCTTC.